This is a list of T cell receptor beta chains from one sample in a study of regulatory dendritic cells for organ transplantation. Only in-frame clones appear in the TCRdb table, and some are missing; sequencing was by immunoSEQ multiplex PCR. The sample contains under 40,000 clones, 75% to 95% of which appear only once. The source material was naive CD8+ T cells from blood. The source of these receptors is a human donor in good health. The CDR3 runs from the conserved cysteine through the conserved F or W. The order of the fields is V gene, clone size, J gene, D gene, CDR3 DNA, CDR3 protein. A D gene is named only where the DNA matches it firmly. Clone size is shown for a subset of rows, as once, few, many or a class of expanded clone.

TRBV4-2	NA	TRBJ2-2	NA	TGTGCCAGCAGCCAAGACGATCCCCGGGAGCTGTTTTTT	CASSQDDPRELFF
TRBV4-2	NA	TRBJ2-1	NA	TGTGCCAGCAGCCAAGTGCCTTCCTTAAACAATGAGCAGTTCTTC	CASSQVPSLNNEQFF
TRBV5-4	NA	TRBJ2-7	TRBD1	TGTGCCAGCAGCTCCGACAGGGTTGAGCAGTACTTC	CASSSDRVEQYF
TRBV29-1	NA	TRBJ1-4	NA	TGCAGCGCGGTGGACAGCACGGGGGAAAAACTGTTTTTT	CSAVDSTGEKLFF
TRBV7-9	NA	TRBJ1-6	NA	TGTGCCAGCAGCCCCCCGACAGGCGTCCATAATTCACCCCTCCACTTT	CASSPPTGVHNSPLHF
TRBV4-2	NA	TRBJ1-1	TRBD1	TGTGCCAGCAGCCAAGATAATCGCGGACAGGGCTCTGAAGCTTTCTTT	CASSQDNRGQGSEAFF
TRBV11-2	NA	TRBJ1-4	TRBD1	TGTGCCAGCAGCTTAGCCTGGGACAGGAGAAATGAAAAACTGTTTTTT	CASSLAWDRRNEKLFF
TRBV7-3	NA	TRBJ1-1	NA	TGTGCCAGCAGCTTGACGAGAGGCCCGGCTCCTGAAGCTTTCTTT	CASSLTRGPAPEAFF
TRBV14	NA	TRBJ2-5	TRBD2	TGTGCCAGCAGCCACACTAGCGGGCAAGAGACCCAGTACTTC	CASSHTSGQETQYF
TRBV28	NA	TRBJ2-7	NA	TGTGCCAGACCCGAGGGACCGACCTTCTACGAGCAGTACTTC	CARPEGPTFYEQYF
TRBV20-1	NA	TRBJ2-5	NA	TGCAGTGCGGTTGAGCTAGAGACCCAGTACTTC	CSAVELETQYF
TRBV25-1	NA	TRBJ2-1	NA	TGTGCCAGCAGTACAGTGGGCTCCTACAATGAGCAGTTCTTC	CASSTVGSYNEQFF
TRBV6-1	NA	TRBJ1-1	NA	TGTGCCAGCAGTGAAGCGCTTTATGTCGGAAACACTGAAGCTTTCTTT	CASSEALYVGNTEAFF
TRBV9	NA	TRBJ1-2	NA	TGTGCCAGCAGCGGCCTTGGCTACACCTTC	CASSGLGYTF
TRBV27	NA	TRBJ1-3	NA	TGTGCCAGCAGTTTCGCTAGCGGTTACACCATATATTTT	CASSFASGYTIYF
TRBV19	NA	TRBJ1-1	NA	TGTGCCAGTAGTCCAAGGGGTGATTGGACTGAAGCTTTCTTT	CASSPRGDWTEAFF
TRBV6-1	NA	TRBJ1-2	NA	TGTGCCAGCAGTGAAGAACCCAGCTTCTATGGCTACACCTTC	CASSEEPSFYGYTF
TRBV2	NA	TRBJ1-5	NA	TGTGCCATCGAAGGCGTCACCCAGGGATTCAATCAGCCCCAGCATTTT	CAIEGVTQGFNQPQHF
TRBV6-5	NA	TRBJ1-2	NA	TGTGCCAGCAAAGTTATGTGGGGTCCTAACTATGGCTACACCTTC	CASKVMWGPNYGYTF
TRBV9	NA	TRBJ2-1	TRBD1	TGTGCCAGCAGCGTAGCTAGGGACAGGGTTTATTTCAATGAGCAGTTCTTC	CASSVARDRVYFNEQFF
TRBV12-5	NA	TRBJ2-5	NA	TGTGCTAGTGGTCTAATGGGACGGCAGAAATTTTACTTC	CASGLMGRQKFYF
TRBV4-2	NA	TRBJ1-1	NA	TGTGCCAGCAGCCAAGGTGACACTGAAGCTTTCTTT	CASSQGDTEAFF
TRBV27	NA	TRBJ2-7	TRBD2	TGTGCCAGCAGTGTGATGGGGACTAGCGTTTACGACGAGCAGTACTTC	CASSVMGTSVYDEQYF
TRBV27	NA	TRBJ2-1	NA	TGTGCCAGCAGTTTTAGAAGCGGCTCCTACAATGAGCAGTTCTTC	CASSFRSGSYNEQFF
TRBV30	NA	TRBJ1-5	NA	TGTGCCTGGAGTGCGGGACGCGGCAATCAGCCCCAGCATTTT	CAWSAGRGNQPQHF
TRBV29-1	NA	TRBJ2-2	NA	TGCAGCGTTGTCCACGGGGCTTCGAACACCGGGGAGCTGTTTTTT	CSVVHGASNTGELFF
TRBV6-5	NA	TRBJ1-6	NA	TGTGCCAGCAGTTACTCGGGGGGGGTTTCACCCCTCCACTTT	CASSYSGGVSPLHF
TRBV27	NA	TRBJ2-1	NA	TGTGCCAGTAGGGAAGGAAGCAGCGTCTCCTACAATGAGCAGTTCTTC	CASREGSSVSYNEQFF
TRBV7-9	NA	TRBJ2-5	NA	TGTGCCAGCAGCCCGCCGGCGGTAGAGACCCAGTACTTC	CASSPPAVETQYF
TRBV27	NA	TRBJ2-1	NA	TGTGCCAGCAGTTCCGGACAGACCTACAATGAGCAGTTCTTC	CASSSGQTYNEQFF
TRBV5-8	NA	TRBJ2-2	NA	TGTGCCAGCAGTCCGGACAGTAACACCGGGGAGCTGTTTTTT	CASSPDSNTGELFF
TRBV7-9	few	TRBJ1-5	NA	TGTGCCAGCAGCTTGGACGGCAGCAATCAGCCCCAGCATTTT	CASSLDGSNQPQHF
TRBV9	NA	TRBJ2-7	TRBD2	TGTGCCAGCAGCCCGCGGGGGAGGGCCAGTCAAGAGCAGTACTTC	CASSPRGRASQEQYF
TRBV9	NA	TRBJ2-5	NA	TGTGCCAGCAGCGAGTACTCCACCTTAGGAGAGACCCAGTACTTC	CASSEYSTLGETQYF
TRBV4-1	few	TRBJ1-2	NA	TGCGCCAGCAGCCAAGTCGGCTCCCGTCTAGGCTACACCTTC	CASSQVGSRLGYTF
TRBV29-1	once	TRBJ2-5	NA	TGCAGCGTTGCGCACCGGGGGGCCAGACAAGAGACCCAGTACTTC	CSVAHRGARQETQYF
TRBV27	once	TRBJ2-7	NA	TGTGCCAGCAGTCCCTGGGGACGTAACTCCTACGAGCAGTACTTC	CASSPWGRNSYEQYF
TRBV10-3	NA	TRBJ2-3	NA	TGTGCCATCAGTGAGGGTGACTATAGCACAGATACGCAGTATTTT	CAISEGDYSTDTQYF
TRBV7-9	once	TRBJ2-2	TRBD1	TGTGCCAGCAGCTTGACAGGGGGATTCACCGGGGAGCTGTTTTTT	CASSLTGGFTGELFF
TRBV5-8	NA	TRBJ2-1	NA	TGTGCCAGCAACGCTCTAGCTGCTACTGAGCAGTTCTTC	CASNALAATEQFF
TRBV9	once	TRBJ2-4	TRBD1	TGTGCCAGCAGCGCGGGACAGCTAGCCAAAAACATTCAGTACTTC	CASSAGQLAKNIQYF
TRBV2	few	TRBJ2-7	NA	TGTGCCAGCAGTGAAACCCCCAAAGCGAACTACGAGCAGTACTTC	CASSETPKANYEQYF
TRBV4-3	NA	TRBJ2-3	NA	TGCGCCAGCAGCCAAGATAGTCTACAGGGCACAGATACGCAGTATTTT	CASSQDSLQGTDTQYF
TRBV13	NA	TRBJ2-3	TRBD1	TGTGCCAGCAGCCCCCTAGGGACAGGGGGTTCCACAGATACGCAGTATTTT	CASSPLGTGGSTDTQYF
TRBV27	NA	TRBJ2-5	NA	TGTGCCAGCAGTTCCACCTGGACAGAAGAGACCCAGTACTTC	CASSSTWTEETQYF
TRBV4-1	NA	TRBJ2-7	NA	TGCGCCAGCAGCCAAGATGCGGGTGCAGGGAACTACGAGCAGTACTTC	CASSQDAGAGNYEQYF
TRBV27	NA	TRBJ1-1	NA	TGTGCCAGCACCCTGGGGGGAGGGTTCCGGGACACTGAAGCTTTCTTT	CASTLGGGFRDTEAFF
TRBV5-1	NA	TRBJ2-5	TRBD2	TGCGCCAGCAGCGAGACTAGCGGGAGTCTCGAGACCCAGTACTTC	CASSETSGSLETQYF
TRBV19	NA	TRBJ1-1	NA	TGTGCCAGTAGTATGTCTGGGGATTTGGCCACTGAAGCTTTCTTT	CASSMSGDLATEAFF
TRBV19	NA	TRBJ2-7	TRBD1	TGTGCCAGTACCCCGACAGGGGGCGCGGGCGAGCAGTACTTC	CASTPTGGAGEQYF
TRBV7-2	NA	TRBJ2-7	NA	TGTGCCAGCAGCTTCCTGACTAGCTCCTACGAGCAGTACTTC	CASSFLTSSYEQYF
TRBV10-3	NA	TRBJ1-6	NA	TGTGCCATCAGTGAGTCGTGGGGTTCACCCCTCCACTTT	CAISESWGSPLHF
TRBV4-2	once	TRBJ1-3	NA	TGTGCCAGCAGCCAAGTCTTAGGAAACACCATATATTTT	CASSQVLGNTIYF
TRBV7-9	NA	TRBJ2-1	NA	TGTGCCAGCAGCTTATGGGAGGGGGGAGGAGATGAGCAGTTCTTC	CASSLWEGGGDEQFF
TRBV4-1	NA	TRBJ1-5	NA	TGCGCCAGCAGCCAAGCGAGGGATCAGCCCCAGCATTTT	CASSQARDQPQHF